Reported below is one T cell receptor beta chain. This record belongs to a study of blood T cell repertoires in COVID-19. Study-level information: Acute and convalescent COVID-19 specimens originated in the United States, Italy and Spain.

The study assigned cohorts using participant-reported clinical history. The study counted Cohort 3 donors as recovered given two negative PCRs, clearance, or symptom resolution. TCRdb keeps only in-frame clones here, not all; method: immunoSEQ multiplex PCR. This sample yields more than 450,000 clones, of which about 90% are seen a single time; around 0.7% belongs to the top ten. V dropped 4 bases and J dropped 0; count of bases not matched to a gene: 2. CDR3 size: 14 residues. From germline, CDR1 is ENHRY and CDR2 SYGVKD. V gene TRBV10-3 combines with J gene TRBJ1-1, with TRBD1 identical over 7 bases. This clonotype was obtained from a woman under 30 who had recovered from COVID-19. Material: PBMCs or T cells enriched from blood (not recorded which). DNA for the CDR3: TGTGCCATCAGTGGAGGGGGCGTGAACACTGAAGCTTTCTTT. Its translation: CAISGGGVNTEAFF.